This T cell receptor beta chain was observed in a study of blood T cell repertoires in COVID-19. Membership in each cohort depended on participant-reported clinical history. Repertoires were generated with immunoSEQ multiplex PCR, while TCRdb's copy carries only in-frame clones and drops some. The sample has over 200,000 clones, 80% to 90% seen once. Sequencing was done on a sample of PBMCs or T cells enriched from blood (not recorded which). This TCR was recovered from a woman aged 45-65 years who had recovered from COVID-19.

CDR3 sequence (DNA): TGTGCCAGCAGCGTAGGGCGGGAGTACTCCTACAATGAGCAGTTCTTC. It specifies CASSVGREYSYNEQFF. V is TRBV9 and J is TRBJ2-1; 7 bases match TRBD2. Trimming cost V 0 bases and J 0 bases; bases outside gene matches: 3. The germline gives CDR1 SGDLS, CDR2 YYNGEE. The CDR3 extends over 16 amino acids.